This paragraph covers one TCR beta chain sequence. Of the isolated RNA, all was reverse transcribed, and so the sequenced material was expressed TCRB transcripts. Method: immunoSEQ multiplex PCR; TCRdb's copy keeps in-frame clones and lacks some. The data contain about 140,000 clones, 6.5% to 8.5% of them singletons. The data stem from a study of beta chain features in type 1 diabetes. This CDR3 region has 16 residues. V was pared by 2 bases and J by 0 bases, with 5 bases of the junction left unmatched. The germline V gene has CDR1 SGHTA and CDR2 FQGNSA. The chain links TRBV7-2 to TRBJ2-7; 9 nucleotides line up with TRBD1. The specimen was central memory CD4+ T cells from blood. The source of this sequence is a woman aged 30 to 39 in good health. CDR3 bases: TGTGCCAGCAGCTTACAGGGGACAGGGCCCTCCTACGAGCAGTACTTC. Encoded protein: CASSLQGTGPSYEQYF.